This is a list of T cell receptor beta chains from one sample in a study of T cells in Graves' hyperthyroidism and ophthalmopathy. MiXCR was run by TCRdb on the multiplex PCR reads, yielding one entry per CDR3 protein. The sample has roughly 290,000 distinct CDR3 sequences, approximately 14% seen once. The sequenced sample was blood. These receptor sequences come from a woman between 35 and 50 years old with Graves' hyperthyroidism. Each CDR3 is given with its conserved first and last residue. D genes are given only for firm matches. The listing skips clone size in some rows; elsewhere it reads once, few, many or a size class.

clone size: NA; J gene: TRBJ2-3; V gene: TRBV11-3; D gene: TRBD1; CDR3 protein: CASSLGQGGGDTQYF; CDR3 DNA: TGTGCCAGCAGCTTGGGACAGGGTGGGGGAGATACGCAGTATTTT
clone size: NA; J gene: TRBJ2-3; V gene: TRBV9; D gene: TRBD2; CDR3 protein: CASQSGATDTQYF; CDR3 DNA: TGTGCCAGCCAGAGCGGGGCCACAGATACGCAGTATTTT
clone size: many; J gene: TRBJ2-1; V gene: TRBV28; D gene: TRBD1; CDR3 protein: CASSSRTGAYNEQFF; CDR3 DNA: TGTGCCAGCAGTTCCCGGACAGGGGCCTACAATGAGCAGTTCTTC
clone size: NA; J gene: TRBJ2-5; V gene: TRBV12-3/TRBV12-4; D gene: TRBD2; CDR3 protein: CASSLRGPRGGETQYF; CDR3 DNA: TGTGCCAGCAGTTTACGGGGGCCTCGGGGGGGAGAGACCCAGTACTTC
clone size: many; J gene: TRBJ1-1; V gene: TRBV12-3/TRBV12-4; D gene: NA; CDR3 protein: CASSLAGETEAFF; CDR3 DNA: TGTGCCAGCAGTTTGGCAGGGGAAACTGAAGCTTTCTTT
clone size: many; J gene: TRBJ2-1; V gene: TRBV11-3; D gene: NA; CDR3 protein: CASSLGEGQNEQFF; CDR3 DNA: TGTGCCAGCAGCTTAGGTGAAGGGCAGAATGAGCAGTTCTTC
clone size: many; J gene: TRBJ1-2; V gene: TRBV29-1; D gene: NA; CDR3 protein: CSVAPGYHGYTF; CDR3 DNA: TGCAGCGTTGCGCCAGGATATCATGGCTACACCTTC
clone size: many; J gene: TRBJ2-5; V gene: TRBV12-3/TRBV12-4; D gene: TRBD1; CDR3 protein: CASTGGVRETQYF; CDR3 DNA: TGTGCCAGCACAGGGGGTGTTCGGGAGACCCAGTACTTC
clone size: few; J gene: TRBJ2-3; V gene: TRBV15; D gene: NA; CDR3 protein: CATSRDGSALDTQYF; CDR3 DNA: TGTGCCACCAGCAGAGATGGAAGTGCTCTGGATACGCAGTATTTT
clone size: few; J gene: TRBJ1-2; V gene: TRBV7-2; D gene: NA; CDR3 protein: CASSLNWVIYTF; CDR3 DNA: TGTGCCAGCAGCCTAAACTGGGTCATCTACACCTTC
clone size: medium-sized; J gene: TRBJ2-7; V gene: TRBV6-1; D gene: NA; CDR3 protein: CASSAAETYEQYF; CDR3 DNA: TGTGCCAGCAGTGCGGCAGAGACCTACGAGCAGTACTTC
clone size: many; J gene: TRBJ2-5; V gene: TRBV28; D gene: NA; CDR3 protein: CASTSTPETQYF; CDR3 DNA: TGTGCCAGCACCTCTACTCCGGAGACCCAGTACTTC
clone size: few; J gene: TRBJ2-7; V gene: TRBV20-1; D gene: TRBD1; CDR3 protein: CSARDRGFEQYF; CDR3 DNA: TGCAGTGCTCGAGACAGGGGATTCGAGCAGTACTTC
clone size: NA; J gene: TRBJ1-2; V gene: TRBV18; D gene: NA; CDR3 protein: CASSPVGQTNYGYTF; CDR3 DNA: TGTGCCAGCTCACCAGTCGGGCAGACTAACTATGGCTACACCTTC
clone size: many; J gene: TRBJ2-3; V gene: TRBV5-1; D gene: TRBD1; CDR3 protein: CASSFQSAGQGTDTQYF; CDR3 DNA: TGCGCCAGCAGCTTCCAATCGGCGGGACAGGGAACCGATACGCAGTATTTT
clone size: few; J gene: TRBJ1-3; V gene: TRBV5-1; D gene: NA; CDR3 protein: CASSPVGGTGNTIYF; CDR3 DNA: TGCGCCAGCAGCCCGGTTGGCGGAACTGGAAACACCATATATTTT
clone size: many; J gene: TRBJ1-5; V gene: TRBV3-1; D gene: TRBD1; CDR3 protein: CASSTGQGELGNQPQHF; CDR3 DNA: TGTGCCAGCAGCACCGGACAGGGGGAGTTAGGCAATCAGCCCCAGCATTTT
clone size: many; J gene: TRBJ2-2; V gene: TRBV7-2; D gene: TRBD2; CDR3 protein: CASSLDQRGYTGELFF; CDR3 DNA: TGTGCCAGCAGCCTGGACCAGCGGGGGTACACCGGGGAGCTGTTTTTT
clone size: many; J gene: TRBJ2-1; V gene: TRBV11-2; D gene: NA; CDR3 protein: CASSLRGDMSYNEQFF; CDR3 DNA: TGTGCCAGCAGCTTAAGAGGGGATATGTCCTACAATGAGCAGTTCTTC
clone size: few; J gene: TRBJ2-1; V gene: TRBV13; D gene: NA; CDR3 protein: CASSRRDSYNEQFF; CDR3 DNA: TGTGCCAGCAGCCGCCGGGACTCCTACAATGAGCAGTTCTTC
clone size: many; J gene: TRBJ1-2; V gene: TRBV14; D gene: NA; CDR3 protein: CASSQMDSPNYGYTF; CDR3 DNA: TGTGCCAGCAGCCAAATGGACAGTCCTAACTATGGCTACACCTTC
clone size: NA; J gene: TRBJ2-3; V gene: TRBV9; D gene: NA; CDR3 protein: CASSVERGSLTDTQYF; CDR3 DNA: TGTGCCAGCAGCGTAGAAAGAGGGAGCCTCACAGATACGCAGTATTTT
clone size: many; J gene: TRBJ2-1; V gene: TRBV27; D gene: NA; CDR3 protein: CASSFLVNAEQFF; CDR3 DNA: TGTGCCAGCAGTTTTTTGGTCAACGCGGAGCAGTTCTTC
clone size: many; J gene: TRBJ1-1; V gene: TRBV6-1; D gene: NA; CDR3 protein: CASSEIAMNTEAFF; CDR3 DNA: TGTGCCAGCAGTGAGATAGCAATGAACACTGAAGCTTTCTTT
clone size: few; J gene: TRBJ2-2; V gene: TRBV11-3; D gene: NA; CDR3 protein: CASSENPSTGELFF; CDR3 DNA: TGTGCCTCCTCCGAGAACCCCTCCACCGGGGAGCTGTTTTTT
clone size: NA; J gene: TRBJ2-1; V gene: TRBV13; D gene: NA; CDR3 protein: CASSSPSGSSYNEQFF; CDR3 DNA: TGTGCCAGCAGCTCTCCCTCGGGATCCTCCTACAATGAGCAGTTCTTC
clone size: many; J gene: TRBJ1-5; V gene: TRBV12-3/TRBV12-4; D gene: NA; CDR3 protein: CASSLGLNNQPQHF; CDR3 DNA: TGTGCCAGCAGTTTGGGTCTCAACAATCAGCCCCAGCATTTT
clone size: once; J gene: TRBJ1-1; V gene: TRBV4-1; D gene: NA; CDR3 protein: CASSQGPGRAFF; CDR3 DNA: TGCGCCAGCAGCCAAGGTCCGGGGAGGGCTTTCTTT